This T cell receptor beta chain emerged from a study of blood T cell repertoires in COVID-19. The CDR3 length is 14 residues. Unmatched junction bases numbered 3, after V lost 5 bases and J lost 0 bases. Germline V lookup: CDR1 SGHAT, CDR2 FQNNGV. Per the study methods: It was from reference gene primer amplification that nucleated cell counts were estimated. Profiled with immunoSEQ multiplex PCR; TCRdb holds only in-frame clones, not every one. V, J and clone size reflect that table, while D and trimming were determined from the DNA. The table shows around 84,000 clones, with 80% occurring only once.

This sequence originates from a woman in her thirties or forties with active or convalescent COVID-19. The sample comprised peripheral blood. V is TRBV11-2 and J is TRBJ2-5; TRBD1 aligns across 7 bases. The CDR3 DNA follows: TGTGCCAGCAGCCCGGGACAGCACCAAGAGACCCAGTACTTC. This sequence encodes CASSPGQHQETQYF.